This TCR beta chain was identified in a study of T cell responses to AZD1222 COVID-19 vaccine (dated by TCRdb to the early 2020s). Broadly, across the study: Because spike-specific TCR depth and breadth did not differ between the two schedules, AZD1222 recipients who got a second dose at roughly 4 weeks were pooled with those who got a second dose at roughly 12 weeks. A total of 233 trial participants underwent TCR sequencing, of whom around 200 received two doses of AZD1222 and around 26 received two doses of the MenACWY control vaccine. Enrollment into the trials was organized by age into subgroups of 18-55, 56-69 and 70-plus years, and those subgroups contained roughly 150, 30 and 60 TCR-sequenced participants, respectively. What the research found in general, with its limitations: Conclusions about previously exposed vaccinees are limited, since just a handful of AZD1222 recipients were seropositive for SARS-CoV-2 at baseline. Most participants were white British and females outnumbered males, and the authors suggested that clonal diversity may have been underestimated. Vaccine-associated CD4 TCRs spanned the whole spike protein, with dominant responses in regions 160-218 and 743-854. Nearly half of unique spike-specific TCRs reportedly recognized epitopes outside regions mutated in the B.1.351 and B.1.1.7 variants. No day 14 peak-response samples were available, so repertoires were characterized only after the peak T cell response. After two AZD1222 doses, spike-specific TCR breadth and depth were significantly higher than at day 0 and than in MenACWY recipients. In the small 56-69-year group, the increase in depth fell short of significance, most likely because of low power.

The germline V gene encodes CDR1 ENHRY and CDR2 SYGVKD. The CDR3 has 15 amino acids, counting the end cysteine and phenylalanine. Just the 45-base CDR3 DNA is kept, in frame starting at base 1. The V and J ends are trimmed by 0 bases and 7 bases, leaving 14 bases between them. This clone appeared once. Its antigen is unknown. No much larger clonotype is one base removed from it; base qualities were not supplied. Reading the label with the study, this specimen's time point is: baseline before first vaccination. Vaccinee samples came from UK trials COV001 and COV002, including a single-blind randomized controlled phase 2/3 trial of AZD1222 (ChAdOx1 nCoV-19) in healthy adults. For TCRbeta chain sequencing, PBMC samples were collected from trial participants at day 0 and at day 28 after the second dose. The CDR3 regions of human TCRbeta chains were subjected to immunosequencing. In the paper's pipeline: TCRs in the repertoires were compared against a reference library of SARS-CoV-2-specific TCRs that had been generated with the MIRA antigen-specificity platform. Breadth meant the fraction of unique TCRs that were SARS-CoV-2-associated, whereas depth meant the fraction of total T cells that were SARS-CoV-2-associated. Using the MIRA data, every spike-specific TCR was mapped to the spike region that the TCR reacted to and assigned to either a CD4 or a CD8 class. Log10-transformed breadth and depth values were compared by one-way ANOVA with Sidak's multiple comparisons tests. TCRdb stores this immuneACCESS table with in-frame sequences only. Part of the clones is absent; in the studies checked, under half of the shortfall reflects unresolved V genes, and no reason is known for the rest. That table supplies the V and J calls and clone size; D and trimming were determined from the DNA. The sample table holds about 160,000 clones, of which 85% to 95% were seen once. The top ten hold around 4.4% of the sample.

Recombination linked TRBV10-3 to TRBJ2-3, with a tentative D gene TRBD2 over 6 matching bases. The sequences come from peripheral blood, collected on day 0 of AZD1222 vaccination. The TCR sequence derives from an adult in good health. The DNA sequence reads TGTGCCATCAGTGAGTCAGTGGGACTCGACTATACGCAGTATTTT. The translation is CAISESVGLDYTQYF.